This T cell receptor beta chain derives from a study of Ad26.COV2.S vaccination and SARS-CoV-2 variants. Study-wide background: The trial was COV1001 and the donor's arm was Ad26.COV2.S. General study results and limits: Marked by substantial breadth, spike-specific CD8+ and CD4+ T cell responses were reportedly seen after vaccination.

This CDR3 spans 16 amino acids. Germline trimming cut 4 bases from V and 7 bases from J; bases unmatched to any gene: 8. The V gene's germline CDR1 is SGHRS and CDR2 YFSETQ. Data came from immunoSEQ multiplex PCR; TCRdb stores just in-frame clones and leaves some out. The sample lists some 480,000 clones; around 90% were seen once. About this clone: Its cognate antigen is unknown.

Treatment meaning: some 19 received Ad26.COV2.S at low or high dose, single or two shots; several received placebo; per-sample allocation not given. Sampling was done on day 63 after the first vaccine or placebo injection. The sample in question was peripheral blood, obtained in a trial of Ad26.COV2.S vaccine versus placebo. The sequence came from a person between 18 and 60 years old who received the Ad26.COV2.S COVID-19 vaccine or a placebo. V usage is TRBV5-1 and J usage is TRBJ2-2; TRBD2 matches 12 bases. In DNA, the CDR3 is TGCGCCAGCAGCCAAACGACTAGCGGGAGTATCGGGGAGCTGTTTTTT. This encodes CASSQTTSGSIGELFF.